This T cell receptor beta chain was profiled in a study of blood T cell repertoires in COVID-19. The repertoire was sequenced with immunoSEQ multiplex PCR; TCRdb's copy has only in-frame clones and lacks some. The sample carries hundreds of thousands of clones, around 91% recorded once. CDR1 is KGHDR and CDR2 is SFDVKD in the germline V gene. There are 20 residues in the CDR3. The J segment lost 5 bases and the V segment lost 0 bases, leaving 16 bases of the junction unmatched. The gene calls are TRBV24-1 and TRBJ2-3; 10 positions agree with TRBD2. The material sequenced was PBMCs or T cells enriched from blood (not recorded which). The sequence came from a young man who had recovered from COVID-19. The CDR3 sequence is CATSDLRWTSGQWGKDTQYF. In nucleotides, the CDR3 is TGTGCCACCAGTGATTTGCGCTGGACTAGCGGACAATGGGGTAAAGATACGCAGTATTTT.